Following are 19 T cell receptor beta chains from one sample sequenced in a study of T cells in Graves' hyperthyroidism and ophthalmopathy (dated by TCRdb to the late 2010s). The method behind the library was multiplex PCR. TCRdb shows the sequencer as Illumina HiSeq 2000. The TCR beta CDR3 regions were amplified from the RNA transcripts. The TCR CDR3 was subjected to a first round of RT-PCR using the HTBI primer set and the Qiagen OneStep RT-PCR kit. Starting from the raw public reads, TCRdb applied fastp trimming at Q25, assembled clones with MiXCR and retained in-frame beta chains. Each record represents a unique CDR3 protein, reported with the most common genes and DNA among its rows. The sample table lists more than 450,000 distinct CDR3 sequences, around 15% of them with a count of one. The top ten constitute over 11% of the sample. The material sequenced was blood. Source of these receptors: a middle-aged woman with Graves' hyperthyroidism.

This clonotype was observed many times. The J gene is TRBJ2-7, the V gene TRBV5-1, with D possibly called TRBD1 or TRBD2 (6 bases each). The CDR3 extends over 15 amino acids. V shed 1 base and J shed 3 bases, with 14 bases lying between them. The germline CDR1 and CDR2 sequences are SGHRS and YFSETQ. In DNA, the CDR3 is TGCGCCAGCAGCTTGACGGGGGACACGATCTACGAGCAGTACTTC. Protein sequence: CASSLTGDTIYEQYF.

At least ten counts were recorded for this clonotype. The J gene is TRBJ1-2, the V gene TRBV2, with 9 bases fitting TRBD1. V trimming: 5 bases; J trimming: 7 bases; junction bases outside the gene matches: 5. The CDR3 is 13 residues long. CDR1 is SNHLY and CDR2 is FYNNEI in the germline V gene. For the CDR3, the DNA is TGTGCCAGCAGTTGGGACAGGGCGGGTGGCTACACCTTC. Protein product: CASSWDRAGGYTF.

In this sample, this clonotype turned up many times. CDR3 nucleotide sequence: TGCAGCGCCGACCCGACCGGGGATACGCAGTATTTT. Amino acid sequence: CSADPTGDTQYF. The chain joins TRBV29-1 to TRBJ2-3; D is undetermined. The CDR3 loop spans 12 amino acids. Germline V CDR1 and CDR2: SQVTM, ANQGSEA. The V gene lost 7 bases and the J gene lost 6 bases, with 14 bases spanning the gap.

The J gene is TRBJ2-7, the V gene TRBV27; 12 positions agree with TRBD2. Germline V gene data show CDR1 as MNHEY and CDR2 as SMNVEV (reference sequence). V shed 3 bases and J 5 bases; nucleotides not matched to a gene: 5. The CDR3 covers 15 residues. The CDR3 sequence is CASSFTSGRFDEQYF. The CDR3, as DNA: TGTGCCAGCAGTTTTACTAGCGGGAGGTTCGACGAGCAGTACTTC.

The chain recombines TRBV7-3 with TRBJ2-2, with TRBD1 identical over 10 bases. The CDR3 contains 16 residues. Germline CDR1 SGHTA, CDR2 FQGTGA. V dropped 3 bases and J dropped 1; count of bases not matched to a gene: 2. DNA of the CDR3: TGTGCCAGCAGCTTCGGGACAGGGGTGAACACCGGGGAGCTGTTTTTT. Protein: CASSFGTGVNTGELFF.

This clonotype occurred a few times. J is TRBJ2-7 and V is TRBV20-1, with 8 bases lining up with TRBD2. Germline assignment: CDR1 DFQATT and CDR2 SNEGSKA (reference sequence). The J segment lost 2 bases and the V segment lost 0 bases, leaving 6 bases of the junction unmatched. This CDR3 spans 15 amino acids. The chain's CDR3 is CSARDGRGRTYEQYF. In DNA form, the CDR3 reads TGCAGTGCTAGAGATGGTCGCGGGAGGACCTACGAGCAGTACTTC.

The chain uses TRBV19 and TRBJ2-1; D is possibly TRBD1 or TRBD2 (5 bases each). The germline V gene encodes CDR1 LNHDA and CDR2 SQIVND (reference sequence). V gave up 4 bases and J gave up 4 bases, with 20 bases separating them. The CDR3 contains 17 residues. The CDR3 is CASSTSGTLNPYNEQFF. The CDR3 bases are TGTGCCAGTAGTACCTCCGGGACGCTAAACCCTTACAATGAGCAGTTCTTC.

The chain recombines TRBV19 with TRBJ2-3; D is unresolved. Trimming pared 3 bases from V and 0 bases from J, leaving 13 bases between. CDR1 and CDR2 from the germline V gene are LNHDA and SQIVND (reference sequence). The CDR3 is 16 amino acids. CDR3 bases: TGTGCCAGTAGTATTACCGGTCTGACTAGCACAGATACGCAGTATTTT. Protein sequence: CASSITGLTSTDTQYF.

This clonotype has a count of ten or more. The CDR3 nucleotides are TGTGCCAGCAGCCCTCCAAGCATGAATGAGCAGTTCTTC. It encodes CASSPPSMNEQFF. This chain links TRBV13 with TRBJ2-1; D is uncertain. CDR1 and CDR2 (germline): PRHDT, FYEKMQ (reference sequence). This CDR3 is built from 13 residues. The ends were cut back, 5 bases at V and 7 bases at J, with 12 bases in the middle.

CDR3 region: CSTGGSSVYEQYF. Written as DNA, the CDR3 is TGCAGTACAGGGGGCAGTTCAGTTTACGAGCAGTACTTC. The genes are TRBV20-1 and TRBJ2-7, with 9 bases fitting TRBD1. The V segment lost 8 bases and the J segment 4 bases; nucleotides outside the gene matches: 9. Germline V lookup: CDR1 DFQATT, CDR2 SNEGSKA (reference sequence). The CDR3 sequence is 13 residues long.

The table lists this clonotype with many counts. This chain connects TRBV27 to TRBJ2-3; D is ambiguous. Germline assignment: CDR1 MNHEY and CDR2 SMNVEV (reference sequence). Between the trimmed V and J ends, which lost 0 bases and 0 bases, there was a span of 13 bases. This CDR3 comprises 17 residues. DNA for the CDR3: TGTGCCAGCAGTTTATCTCAGCTCAGAACTAGCACAGATACGCAGTATTTT. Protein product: CASSLSQLRTSTDTQYF.

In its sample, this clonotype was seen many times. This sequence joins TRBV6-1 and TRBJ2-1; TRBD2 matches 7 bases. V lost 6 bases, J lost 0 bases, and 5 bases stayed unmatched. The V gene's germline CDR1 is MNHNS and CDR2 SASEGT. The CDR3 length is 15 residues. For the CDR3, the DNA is TGTGCCAGCAGCCGAAGCGGGGACTCCTACAATGAGCAGTTCTTC. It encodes CASSRSGDSYNEQFF.

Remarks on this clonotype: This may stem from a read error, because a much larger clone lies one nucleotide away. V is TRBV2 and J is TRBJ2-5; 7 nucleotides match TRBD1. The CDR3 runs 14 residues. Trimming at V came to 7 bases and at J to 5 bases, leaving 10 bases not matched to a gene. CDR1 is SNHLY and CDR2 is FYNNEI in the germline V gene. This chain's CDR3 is CASKRSGGVETQYF. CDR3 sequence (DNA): TGTGCCAGCAAACGGTCAGGGGGTGTGGAGACCCAGTACTTC.

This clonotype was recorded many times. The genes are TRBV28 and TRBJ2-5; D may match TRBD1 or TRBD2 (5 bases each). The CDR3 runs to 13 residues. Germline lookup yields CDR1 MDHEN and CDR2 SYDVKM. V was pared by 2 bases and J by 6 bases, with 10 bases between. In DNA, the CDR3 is TGTGCCAGCAGTTTAGTTGGGGGACAGACCCAGTACTTC. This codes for CASSLVGGQTQYF.

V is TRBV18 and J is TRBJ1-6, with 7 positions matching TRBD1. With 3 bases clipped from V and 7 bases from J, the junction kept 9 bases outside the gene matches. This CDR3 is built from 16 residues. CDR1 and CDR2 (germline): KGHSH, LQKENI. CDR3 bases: TGTGCCAGCTCACCCCGTGAGGGGGCGAGCAATTCACCCCTCCACTTT. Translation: CASSPREGASNSPLHF.

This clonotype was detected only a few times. CDR3 sequence reads: CASSFRGTGRADTQYF. The CDR3, as DNA: TGTGCCAGCAGCTTTAGGGGGACAGGGAGGGCAGATACGCAGTATTTT. The V gene is TRBV2, the J gene TRBJ2-3, with TRBD1 matching over 9 bases. Trimming cost V 6 bases and J 4 bases; bases outside gene matches: 11. CDR3 length: 16 amino acids. The germline V gene has CDR1 SNHLY and CDR2 FYNNEI.

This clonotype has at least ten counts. The CDR3 DNA reads TGTGCCAGCAGCCATGGACAGAACTCCTACGAGCAGTACTTC. This sequence encodes CASSHGQNSYEQYF. This rearrangement joins TRBV3-1 to TRBJ2-7, with D possibly matching TRBD1 (6 bases). Germline V gene data show CDR1 as LGHDT and CDR2 as YNNKEL (reference sequence). Trimming removed 3 bases at V and 0 bases at J, with 9 bases between. This CDR3 has 14 amino acids.

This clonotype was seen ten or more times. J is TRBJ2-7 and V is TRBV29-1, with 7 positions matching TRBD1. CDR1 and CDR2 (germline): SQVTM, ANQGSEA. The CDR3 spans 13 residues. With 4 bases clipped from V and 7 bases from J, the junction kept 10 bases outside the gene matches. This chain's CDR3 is CSVVGLTGEEQYF. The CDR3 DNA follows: TGCAGCGTTGTAGGTTTAACAGGGGAAGAGCAGTACTTC.

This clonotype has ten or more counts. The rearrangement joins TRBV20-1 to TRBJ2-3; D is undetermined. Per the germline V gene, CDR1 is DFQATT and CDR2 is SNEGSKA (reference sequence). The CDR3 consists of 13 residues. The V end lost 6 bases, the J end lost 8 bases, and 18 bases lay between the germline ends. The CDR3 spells CSAPDPLNATQYF. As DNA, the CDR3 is TGCAGTGCCCCGGACCCATTAAATGCTACGCAGTATTTT.